These 6 T cell receptor beta chains came from one sample sequenced in a study of shared clonotypes between healthy human individuals. Profiling relied on immunoSEQ multiplex PCR, and the TCRdb table lists in-frame clones only, not all of them. The sample consists of approximately 1,500,000 clones, 95% to 99% of them appearing once. Sequences were obtained from naive CD4+ T cells sorted from blood. Indicated subset: CD45RA+ positively selected. The source of these receptors is a man aged 30-40 years in good health.

The CDR3 loop reads CASSDWGGTHTGELFF. The DNA of the CDR3 is TGCGCCAGCAGTGATTGGGGAGGGACCCACACCGGGGAGCTGTTTTTT. The chain combines TRBV10-2 with TRBJ2-2; 7 nucleotides agree with TRBD2. The germline CDR1 and CDR2 sequences are WSHSY and SAAADI. The CDR3 sequence is 16 residues long. The V gene end was trimmed by 3 bases and the J gene end by 3 bases; junction bases not matched to a gene: 7.

The chain has TRBV5-1 and TRBJ2-5, with 9 nucleotides matching TRBD2. Germline V gene sequence: CDR1 SGHRS, CDR2 YFSETQ. J gave up 4 bases and V 4 bases, and 8 bases lay outside the gene matches. This CDR3 has 15 residues. DNA of the CDR3: TGCGCCAGCAGCCCCGACCCTAGCGGGACAGAGACCCAGTACTTC. Translating gives CASSPDPSGTETQYF.

This chain connects TRBV2 to TRBJ2-4, with 11 positions matching TRBD2. Per the germline V gene, CDR1 is SNHLY and CDR2 is FYNNEI. CDR3 size: 11 residues. Trimming removed 9 bases from V and 13 bases from J; junction bases left unmatched: 5. The CDR3 loop reads CASRLAGKQYF. Here the CDR3 DNA reads TGTGCCAGTAGACTAGCGGGAAAACAGTACTTC.

The V gene is TRBV5-1, the J gene TRBJ2-2; 7 bases agree with TRBD2. The CDR3 covers 16 residues. The J segment lost 1 base and the V segment lost 0 bases, leaving 3 bases of the junction unmatched. CDR1 SGHRS and CDR2 YFSETQ come from the germline V gene. The CDR3, as DNA: TGCGCCAGCAGCTTGGTGGGACTACAGAACACCGGGGAGCTGTTTTTT. Translated, it gives CASSLVGLQNTGELFF.

Only one count was recorded for this clone. The chain recombines TRBV27 with TRBJ1-2, with D perhaps matching TRBD1 (5 bases). This CDR3 spans 14 amino acids. V gave up 3 bases and J gave up 8 bases, with 16 bases separating them. CDR1 is MNHEY and CDR2 is SMNVEV in the germline V gene (reference sequence). CDR3 protein: CASSFLTRGVGYTF. The CDR3 DNA sequence: TGTGCCAGCAGTTTCCTGACCCGGGGGGTGGGCTACACCTTC.

The chain links TRBV7-3 to TRBJ2-3, with D hard to call. V lost 3 bases, J lost 2 bases, and 15 bases lay in between. Germline V gene sequence: CDR1 SGHTA, CDR2 FQGTGA. This CDR3 spans 16 amino acids. The CDR3 reads CASSFLAISPTDTQYF. DNA for the CDR3: TGTGCCAGCAGCTTTCTTGCAATCTCCCCCACAGATACGCAGTATTTT.